This T cell receptor (beta chain) was identified in a study of cytotoxic CD8 clonotypes in ibrutinib-treated CLL. The study, taken as a whole, reports: Under treatment, the uncommon public clonotypes either contracted or remained stable. Researchers report that baseline clonality outpaced age-matched healthy donors and tracked circulating CD8+ T-cell counts. Clonality climbed at ibrutinib response, then dropped toward baseline at progression.

The intended depth for sequencing was 1 in 200,000 to 1 in 1 million T cells. Profiling relied on immunoSEQ multiplex PCR, and the TCRdb table lists in-frame clones only, not all of them. The sample has around 70,000 clones, over 75% seen once. Comment on this clone: Its specificity is unknown.

This CDR3 is 15 amino acids long. V dropped 3 bases and J dropped 0 bases, with 8 bases sitting between them. Per germline, CDR1 KGHSH and CDR2 LQKENI. The source was PBMCs, collected after 12 months of ibrutinib treatment. This receptor was obtained from a human donor with chronic lymphocytic leukemia. The chain uses TRBV18 and TRBJ2-2, with D perhaps TRBD1 (6 bases). The DNA of the CDR3 is TGTGCCAGCTCACCCGGGACACCGAACACCGGGGAGCTGTTTTTT. The encoded protein is CASSPGTPNTGELFF.